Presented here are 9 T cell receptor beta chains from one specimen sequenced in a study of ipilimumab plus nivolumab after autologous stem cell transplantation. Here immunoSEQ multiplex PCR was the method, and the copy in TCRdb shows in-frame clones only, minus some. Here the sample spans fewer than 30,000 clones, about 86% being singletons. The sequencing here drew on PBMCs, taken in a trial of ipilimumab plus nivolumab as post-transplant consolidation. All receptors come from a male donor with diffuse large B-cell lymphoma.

Written as DNA, the CDR3 is TGTGCCAGTACCCAGACAGGGACACTAGCCAAAAACATTCAGTACTTC. This encodes CASTQTGTLAKNIQYF. V gene TRBV19 combines with J gene TRBJ2-4, with 7 bases fitting TRBD1. The J segment lost 0 bases and the V segment lost 7 bases, leaving 9 bases of the junction unmatched. The CDR3 has 16 amino acids. From germline, CDR1 is LNHDA and CDR2 SQIVND (reference sequence). Complete variable domain (other parts from reference TRBV19 and TRBJ2-4): DGGITQSPKYLFRKEGQNVTLSCEQNLNHDAMYWYRQDPGQGLRLIYYSQIVNDFQKGDIAEGYSVSREKKESFPLTVTSAQKNPTAFYLCASTQTGTLAKNIQYFGAGTRLSVL.

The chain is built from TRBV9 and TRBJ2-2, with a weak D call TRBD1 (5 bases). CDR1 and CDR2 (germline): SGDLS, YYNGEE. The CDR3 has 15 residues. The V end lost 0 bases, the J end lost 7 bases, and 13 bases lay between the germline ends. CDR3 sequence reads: CASSVEGLDGGELFF. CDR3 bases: TGTGCCAGCAGCGTAGAGGGGCTTGATGGCGGGGAGCTGTTTTTT.

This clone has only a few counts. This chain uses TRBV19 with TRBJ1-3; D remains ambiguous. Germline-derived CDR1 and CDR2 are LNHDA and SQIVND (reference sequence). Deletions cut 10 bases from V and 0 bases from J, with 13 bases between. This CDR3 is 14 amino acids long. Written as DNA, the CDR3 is TGTGCCACCTCCCTGAGGAACTCTGGAAACACCATATATTTT. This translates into CATSLRNSGNTIYF.

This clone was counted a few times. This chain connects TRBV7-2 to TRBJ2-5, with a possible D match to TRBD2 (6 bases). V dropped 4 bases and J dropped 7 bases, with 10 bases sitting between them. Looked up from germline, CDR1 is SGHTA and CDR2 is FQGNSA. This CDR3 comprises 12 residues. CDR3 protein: CASSSGGRTQYF. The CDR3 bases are TGTGCCAGCAGCTCCGGAGGGAGGACCCAGTACTTC.

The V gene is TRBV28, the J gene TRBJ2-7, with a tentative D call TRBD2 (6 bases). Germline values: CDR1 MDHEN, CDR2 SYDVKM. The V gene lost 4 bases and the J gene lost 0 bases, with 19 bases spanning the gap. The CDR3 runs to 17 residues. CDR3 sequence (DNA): TGTGCCAGCAGTTCCCCCGTCGGGTCGCGGGGCTCCTACGAGCAGTACTTC. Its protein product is CASSSPVGSRGSYEQYF.

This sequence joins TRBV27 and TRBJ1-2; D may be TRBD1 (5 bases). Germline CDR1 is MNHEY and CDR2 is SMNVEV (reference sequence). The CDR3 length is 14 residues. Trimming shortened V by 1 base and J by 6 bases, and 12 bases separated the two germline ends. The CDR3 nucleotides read TGTGCCAGCAGTTTATATGAAGGGGCCCATGGCTACACCTTC. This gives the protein CASSLYEGAHGYTF.

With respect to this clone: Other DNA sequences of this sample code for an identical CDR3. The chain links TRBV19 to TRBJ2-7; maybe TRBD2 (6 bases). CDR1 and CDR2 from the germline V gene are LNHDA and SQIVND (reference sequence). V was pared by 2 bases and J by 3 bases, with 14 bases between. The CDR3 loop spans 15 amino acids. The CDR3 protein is CASSISLRGIYEQYF. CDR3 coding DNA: TGTGCCAGTAGTATAAGTCTCCGGGGGATCTACGAGCAGTACTTC.

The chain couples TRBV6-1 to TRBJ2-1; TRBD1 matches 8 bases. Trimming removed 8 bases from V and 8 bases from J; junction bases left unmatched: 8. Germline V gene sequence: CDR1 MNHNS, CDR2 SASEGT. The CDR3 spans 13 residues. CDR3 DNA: TGTGCCAGCTTGACAGGGGCAGGGGATGAGCAGTTCTTC. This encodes CASLTGAGDEQFF.

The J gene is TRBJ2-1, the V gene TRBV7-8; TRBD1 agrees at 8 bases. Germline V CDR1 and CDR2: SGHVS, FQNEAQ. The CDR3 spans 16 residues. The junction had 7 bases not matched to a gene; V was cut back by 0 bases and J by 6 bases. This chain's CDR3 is CASSLAVGQALNEQFF. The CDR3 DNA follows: TGTGCCAGCAGCTTAGCTGTGGGACAGGCCCTCAATGAGCAGTTCTTC.